The 17 T cell receptor beta chains below come from one sample, sequenced in a study of T cells after yellow fever vaccination (dated by TCRdb to the late 2010s). The library was obtained by 5' RACE. Sequencing was carried out with an Illumina HiSeq 2500. TCRdb reanalyzed the raw reads on its own, using fastp at Q25 for trimming and MiXCR for clone calling, and kept in-frame beta chains. Records with the same CDR3 protein are collapsed into one entry carrying the most frequent genes and DNA. The sample has over 110,000 distinct CDR3 sequences on record, 6.5% to 8.5% of them singletons. About 0.73% of the sample lies in the top ten. The label giving this sample's treatment or condition can be read as: live attenuated yellow fever vaccine strain. Sequenced here: CD4+ T cells sorted from PBMCs, sampled 5 days after the yellow fever booster vaccination. These receptors originate from a man aged 25-45 years who received the YFV17D yellow fever vaccine.

As concerns this clonotype: Being one base from a much bigger clone, this may be a read error. The chain uses TRBV4-3 and TRBJ2-3; TRBD2 is a possible D gene (5 bases). The CDR3 loop spans 15 amino acids. The germline V gene encodes CDR1 LGHNA and CDR2 YSLEER. CDR3 in DNA: TGCGCCAGCATCCAAGCCGGGATCGGCACAGATACGCAGTATTTT. Its protein product is CASIQAGIGTDTQYF.

This clonotype was found many times. The CDR3 sequence is CAIQAVGYGYTF. The DNA of the CDR3 is TGTGCCATCCAGGCAGTTGGCTATGGCTACACCTTC. The rearrangement joins TRBV10-3 to TRBJ1-2; D gene uncertain. Germline CDR1 and CDR2: ENHRY and SYGVKD. The CDR3 consists of 12 residues. V was clipped by 8 bases and J by 4 bases, with 11 bases between them.

This clonotype was recorded many times. This chain joins TRBV6-1 and TRBJ2-3; the D is unclear. The germline V gene encodes CDR1 MNHNS and CDR2 SASEGT. The CDR3 is 14 residues long. Trimming cost V 7 bases and J 2 bases, with 13 bases left between them. The CDR3 region is CASKIGQYTDTQYF. As DNA, the CDR3 is TGTGCCAGCAAAATCGGGCAGTACACAGATACGCAGTATTTT.

At least ten counts were recorded for this clonotype. The J gene is TRBJ2-7, the V gene TRBV27, with a tentative D call TRBD1 (6 bases). CDR1 and CDR2 (germline): MNHEY, SMNVEV (reference sequence). CDR3 length: 14 residues. V was clipped by 4 bases and J by 0 bases, with 10 bases between them. The CDR3 DNA sequence: TGTGCCAGCAGTTCGACAGGTAGCTCCTACGAGCAGTACTTC. Protein: CASSSTGSSYEQYF.

The V and J genes are TRBV20-1 and TRBJ2-1; D perhaps matches TRBD2 (6 bases). The CDR3 length is 16 residues. Germline-derived CDR1 and CDR2 are DFQATT and SNEGSKA (reference sequence). Trimming took 3 bases from V and 1 from J, leaving 16 bases between them. CDR3 in DNA: TGCAGTGCTAGGGCTCTGGGGGGAGAGTCCTACAATGAGCAGTTCTTC. Translation: CSARALGGESYNEQFF.

At least ten counts were recorded for this clonotype. CDR3 region: CASSSLSDYNEQFF. Here the CDR3 DNA reads TGTGCCAGCAGCTCCTTGAGCGACTACAATGAGCAGTTCTTC. The chain joins TRBV7-3 to TRBJ2-1, with D uncertain. Per the germline V gene, CDR1 is SGHTA and CDR2 is FQGTGA. This CDR3 is built from 14 residues. Deletions cut 4 bases from V and 3 bases from J, with 10 bases between.

This clonotype has at least ten counts. This sequence joins TRBV6-1 and TRBJ2-5; 7 bases line up with TRBD2. After removal of 6 bases from V and 4 bases from J, the junction contained 8 bases not matched to a gene. CDR1 is MNHNS and CDR2 is SASEGT in the germline V gene. The CDR3 is made up of 14 amino acids. The CDR3, as DNA: TGTGCCAGCAGAGAGGGAGGGCAGAGAGAGACCCAGTACTTC. Residues: CASREGGQRETQYF.

In this sample, this clonotype turned up many times. The rearrangement links TRBV5-1 to TRBJ2-1; no definite D call. Trimming stripped 0 bases from V and 12 bases from J, with 10 bases between. CDR3 length equals 12 residues. CDR1 and CDR2 from the germline V gene are SGHRS and YFSETQ. CDR3 protein: CASSLVGMGQFF. In DNA, the CDR3 is TGCGCCAGCAGCTTGGTGGGTATGGGGCAGTTCTTC.

This clonotype was recorded many times. In DNA form, the CDR3 reads TGTGCCAGCAGCCGCGCGGTCGAGCAGTACTTC. As protein: CASSRAVEQYF. This chain connects TRBV7-2 to TRBJ2-7; D not certain. Germline V CDR1 and CDR2: SGHTA, FQGNSA. This CDR3 is built from 11 residues. The germline V and J ends were trimmed by 5 bases and 6 bases, with 8 bases remaining between them.

This clonotype has a single count. A single base separates this from a much larger clone, so it may be a read error. J is TRBJ2-2 and V is TRBV7-2, with TRBD2 identical over 7 bases. The CDR3 contains 16 residues. J gave up 7 bases and V 5 bases, and 13 bases lay outside the gene matches. Germline loops: CDR1 SGHTA, CDR2 FQGNSA. The CDR3 here is CASSPTTSRDSGELFF. CDR3 sequence (DNA): TGTGCCAGCAGCCCGACGACTAGCCGCGACAGCGGGGAGCTGTTTTTT.

This clonotype was seen ten or more times. The CDR3 is CASRPQGDSYEQYF. In nucleotides, the CDR3 is TGTGCCAGCAGGCCACAGGGTGACTCCTACGAGCAGTACTTC. The chain carries TRBV21-1 and TRBJ2-7; TRBD1, the table's D call, lacks a check against the DNA. TRBV21-1 is given as a pseudogene. The CDR3 consists of 14 residues.

This clonotype has a count of ten or more. The chain joins TRBV4-1 to TRBJ2-5; 10 bases are shared with TRBD2. The V segment lost 0 bases and the J segment 2 bases; nucleotides outside the gene matches: 3. The CDR3 loop spans 16 amino acids. The germline CDR1 and CDR2 sequences are MGHRA and YSYEKL. DNA for the CDR3: TGCGCCAGCAGCCAAGAACGAGCGGGAGGGCAAGAGACCCAGTACTTC. This gives the protein CASSQERAGGQETQYF.

This clonotype was found many times. The chain employs TRBV20-1 and TRBJ1-1, with D possibly being TRBD1 (5 bases). From germline, CDR1 is DFQATT and CDR2 SNEGSKA (reference sequence). Between the trimmed V and J ends, which lost 5 bases and 4 bases, there was a span of 17 bases. This CDR3 is 14 amino acids long. The DNA of the CDR3 is TGCAGTGCTCCTACAGGTGGGACTACCACTGAAGCTTTCTTT. Amino acid sequence: CSAPTGGTTTEAFF.

This clonotype was seen repeatedly, ten times or more. This chain joins TRBV28 and TRBJ2-7; possibly TRBD1 for D (5 bases). The CDR3 runs to 12 residues. V lost 6 bases and J 3 bases, leaving 9 bases between the germline ends. Germline CDR1 and CDR2: MDHEN and SYDVKM. The CDR3: CASRSTVYEQYF. CDR3 in DNA: TGTGCCAGCAGATCGACAGTCTACGAGCAGTACTTC.

The chain recombines TRBV20-1 with TRBJ2-5; 12 bases fit TRBD2. In germline, CDR1 is DFQATT, CDR2 SNEGSKA (reference sequence). This CDR3 is 15 amino acids long. V lost 1 base, J lost 7 bases, and 7 bases stayed unmatched. The CDR3 bases are TGCAGTGCTAGAGCCCATTCTAGCGGGAGGGCGACCCAGTACTTC. The encoded protein is CSARAHSSGRATQYF.

This clonotype came up many times. J is TRBJ2-5 and V is TRBV5-1, with TRBD2 matching over 8 bases. This CDR3 has 17 amino acids. Trimming took 1 base from V and 2 from J; bases not matched to a gene: 10. CDR1 and CDR2 from the germline V gene are SGHRS and YFSETQ. CDR3 nucleotide sequence: TGCGCCAGCAGCTTGTGGGGGAGCGGGAGCCGACAAGAGACCCAGTACTTC. Its protein product is CASSLWGSGSRQETQYF.

This clonotype was detected many times. The chain employs TRBV12-3 or TRBV12-4 and TRBJ2-1; the D call may be TRBD1 or TRBD2 (5 bases each). V dropped 3 bases and J dropped 4 bases, with 13 bases sitting between them. This CDR3 spans 15 amino acids. The CDR3, as DNA: TGTGCCAGCAGTTTCGGGACCAGGACGTACAATGAGCAGTTCTTC. Translation gives CASSFGTRTYNEQFF.